Shown below are 20 T cell receptor beta chains from a single sample sequenced in a study of CD8+CD57+ T cells in acquired aplastic anemia. Both TCR beta VDJ combination and CDR3 sequence profiling were carried out. Genomic DNA was the template for this profiling. TCRdb ran MiXCR on the reads and lists one entry per CDR3 protein. The repertoire holds roughly 500,000 distinct CDR3 sequences, around 30% seen once, with 0.75% to 0.95% in the top ten. All patients picked for sequencing had shown, by flow cytometry, an expansion of CD8+CD57+ cells. Sequenced sample: sorted CD4+, CD8+, or CD8+CD57+ T cells (not recorded which) from PBMCs. Receptors originate from a human donor with aplastic anemia.

To note about this clonotype: A much larger clone differs from this one at a single base, so this may be a read error. This chain uses TRBV2 with TRBJ2-7; TRBD1 matches at 9 bases. CDR3 length: 12 amino acids. V dropped 10 bases and J dropped 3; count of bases not matched to a gene: 4. Germline lookup yields CDR1 SNHLY and CDR2 FYNNEI. CDR3 DNA: TGTGCCAACAGGACAGGGGACTACGAGCAGTACTTC. This encodes CANRTGDYEQYF.

A word on this clonotype: A read error is likely, as this CDR3 ends without the conserved phenylalanine or tryptophan. The chain couples TRBV10-3 to TRBJ1-6; TRBD1 might be the D (5 bases). CDR1 is ENHRY and CDR2 is SYGVKD in the germline V gene. Trimming removed 4 bases from V and 8 bases from J, with 12 bases in between. The CDR3 spans 14 residues. The CDR3 sequence is CAISVGDLYSPLHL. The CDR3 region has the DNA TGTGCCATCAGTGTTGGGGACCTTTATTCACCCCTCCACCTT.

This sequence joins TRBV20-1 and TRBJ1-2, with D uncertain. Trimming took 0 bases from V and 7 from J, leaving 18 bases between them. Looked up from germline, CDR1 is DFQATT and CDR2 is SNEGSKA (reference sequence). The CDR3 covers 15 residues. The chain's CDR3 is CSARDPGSWLGGYTF. For the CDR3, the DNA is TGCAGTGCTAGAGATCCGGGGTCCTGGTTGGGTGGCTACACCTTC.

The sample holds a few counts of this clonotype. The V gene is TRBV25-1, the J gene TRBJ2-1; D uncertain. V shed 6 bases and J shed 6 bases, with 12 bases lying between them. The germline V gene encodes CDR1 MGHDK and CDR2 SYGVNS. The CDR3 has 13 residues. The CDR3 nucleotides are TGTGCCAGCAGATCTTCCGGGTCCAATGAGCAGTTCTTC. Residues: CASRSSGSNEQFF.

Only one count was recorded for this clonotype. The J gene is TRBJ2-7, the V gene TRBV15; D is uncertain. Germline CDR1 LNHNV, CDR2 YYDKDF (reference sequence). Trimming took off 0 bases at V and 0 bases at J, with 6 bases between the two ends. This CDR3 is 14 amino acids long. The CDR3 DNA reads TGTGCCACCAGCAGAGAGGGCGCCTCCTACGAGCAGTACTTC. Residues: CATSREGASYEQYF.

J is TRBJ1-5 and V is TRBV10-3, with D tentatively TRBD1 (5 bases). V was trimmed by 0 bases and J by 7 bases, leaving 16 bases between them. Germline CDR1 is ENHRY and CDR2 is SYGVKD. CDR3 size: 16 residues. The CDR3 sequence: CAISESRDGTSQPQHF. In nucleotides, the CDR3 is TGTGCCATCAGTGAGTCCCGGGACGGCACATCCCAGCCCCAGCATTTT.

The J gene is TRBJ2-5, the V gene TRBV15, with 10 positions matching TRBD1. Germline CDR1 LNHNV, CDR2 YYDKDF (reference sequence). The CDR3 is made up of 14 amino acids. J lost 3 bases, V lost 5 bases, and 3 bases had no gene match. Here the CDR3 reads CATSRTGGEETQYF. The DNA of the CDR3 is TGTGCCACCAGCCGGACAGGGGGAGAAGAGACCCAGTACTTC. Full variable domain (missing parts from reference TRBV15 and TRBJ2-5): DAMVIQNPRYQVTQFGKPVTLSCSQTLNHNVMYWYQQKSSQAPKLLFHYYDKDFNNEADTPDNFQSRRPNTSFCFLDIRSPGLGDTAMYLCATSRTGGEETQYFGPGTRLLVL.

As regards this clonotype: The missing conserved phenylalanine or tryptophan at the end of this CDR3 makes a read error likely. This chain connects TRBV20-1 to TRBJ1-6; 9 positions agree with TRBD1. The CDR3 runs to 14 residues. Per germline, CDR1 DFQATT and CDR2 SNEGSKA (reference sequence). With V trimmed by 1 base and J by 7 bases, 2 bases remained unmatched. CDR3 nucleotide sequence: TGCAGTGCTAGAGGGGGGACAGGGAATTCACCCCTCCACTCT. It encodes CSARGGTGNSPLHS.

The chain is built from TRBV9 and TRBJ1-1, with 12 bases fitting TRBD1. The V gene's germline CDR1 is SGDLS and CDR2 YYNGEE. With 4 bases clipped from V and 6 bases from J, the junction kept 10 bases outside the gene matches. The CDR3 is made up of 16 amino acids. The CDR3 protein is CASSIITGQGASEAFF. The CDR3 DNA reads as TGTGCCAGCAGCATTATCACGGGACAGGGGGCGTCTGAAGCTTTCTTT.

The V and J genes are TRBV30 and TRBJ2-7; tentatively, D is TRBD2 (5 bases). Germline lookup yields CDR1 GTSNPN and CDR2 SVGIG (reference sequence). The CDR3 runs 11 residues. V was clipped by 3 bases and J by 6 bases, with 9 bases between them. The DNA for the CDR3 is TGTGCCTGGAGCGTAGGACTCGAGCAGTACTTC. Protein sequence: CAWSVGLEQYF.

There are many counts of this clonotype. The V gene is TRBV14, the J gene TRBJ1-6; no firm D call. This CDR3 region has 12 residues. V shed 0 bases and J shed 10 bases, with 4 bases lying between them. CDR1 SGHDN and CDR2 FVKESK come from the germline V gene. This CDR3 reads CASSQDVSPLHF. CDR3 DNA sequence: TGTGCCAGCAGCCAAGATGTATCACCCCTCCACTTT.

The CDR3 is CASRLDRADNQPQHF. The CDR3 nucleotides read TGTGCCAGCAGACTCGACAGGGCCGACAATCAGCCCCAGCATTTT. The chain carries TRBV6-5 and TRBJ1-5, with TRBD1 matching over 7 bases. The CDR3 runs to 15 residues. Losses at the gene ends were 6 bases for V and 3 bases for J; bases not matched to a gene: 8. The germline CDR1 and CDR2 sequences are MNHEY and SVGAGI.

This clonotype has just a few counts. This chain uses TRBV6-1 with TRBJ2-7; D call uncertain. Germline values: CDR1 MNHNS, CDR2 SASEGT. The CDR3 covers 13 residues. V was clipped by 3 bases and J by 3 bases, with 9 bases between them. CDR3 nucleotides: TGTGCCAGCAGTGAGAGCCGAAACTACGAGCAGTACTTC. Its translation: CASSESRNYEQYF.

The rearrangement uses TRBV5-1 and TRBJ1-2; maybe TRBD1 (5 bases). The CDR3 covers 16 residues. V was clipped by 7 bases and J by 1 base, with 20 bases between them. The germline CDR1 and CDR2 sequences are SGHRS and YFSETQ. CDR3 sequence reads: CASRLQGTAFNYGYTF. The CDR3 DNA follows: TGCGCCAGCCGCCTTCAGGGTACTGCTTTTAACTATGGCTACACCTTC.

This clonotype has a count of ten or more. V is TRBV12-3 or TRBV12-4 and J is TRBJ1-3; D gene uncertain. The CDR3 is made up of 10 amino acids. The V gene lost 5 bases and the J gene lost 5 bases, with 1 base spanning the gap. The CDR3 DNA follows: TGTGCCAGCAGTCGAAACACCATATATTTT. The encoded protein is CASSRNTIYF.

The chain links TRBV7-9 to TRBJ2-7; D not resolved. Germline V gives CDR1 SEHNR, CDR2 FQNEAQ (reference sequence). V dropped 10 bases and J dropped 6 bases, with 4 bases sitting between them. The CDR3 covers 8 residues. CDR3 in DNA: TGTGCCACCACCGAGCAGTACTTC. This codes for CATTEQYF.

This clonotype was counted ten times or more. This chain connects TRBV10-1 to TRBJ2-2; tentatively, D is TRBD1 (5 bases). V lost 4 bases, J lost 9 bases, and 15 bases lay in between. Germline assignment: CDR1 WNHNN and CDR2 SYGVQD (reference sequence). The CDR3 consists of 14 residues. CDR3 residues: CASSVVRAARELFF. The CDR3, as DNA: TGCGCCAGCAGTGTCGTCAGGGCTGCCAGGGAGCTGTTTTTT.

This clonotype was observed many times. This chain links TRBV29-1 with TRBJ1-4; possibly TRBD1 for D (5 bases). Trimming cost V 7 bases and J 7 bases, with 13 bases left between them. From germline, CDR1 is SQVTM and CDR2 ANQGSEA. This CDR3 is 12 amino acids long. The CDR3 region is CSATGGAEKLFF. For the CDR3, the DNA is TGCAGCGCTACAGGAGGAGCTGAAAAACTGTTTTTT.

Details on this clonotype: A much larger clone lies a single base off, so this may be a read error. This chain connects TRBV2 to TRBJ2-2; 7 bases are a match to TRBD2. V was clipped by 11 bases and J by 2 bases; unmatched bases: 8. The CDR3 consists of 14 residues. Germline lookup yields CDR1 SNHLY and CDR2 FYNNEI. CDR3 protein: CAGKAGINTGELFF. CDR3 sequence (DNA): TGTGCCGGTAAAGCGGGGATAAACACCGGGGAGCTGTTTTTT.

CDR3: CASSLLRKNTEAFF. The CDR3, as DNA: TGTGCCAGCAGCTTGCTTCGGAAAAACACTGAAGCTTTCTTT. The rearrangement uses TRBV11-2 and TRBJ1-1; no clear D gene. Trimming pared 3 bases from V and 2 bases from J, leaving 10 bases between. The CDR3 is made up of 14 amino acids. Germline CDR1 and CDR2: SGHAT and FQNNGV.